The next 13 T cell receptor beta chains were all read from a single sample in a study of cytomegalovirus exposure and HLA in healthy donors. 13 Jbeta primers and 60 Vbeta primers were used for the PCR. Repertoires were generated with immunoSEQ multiplex PCR, while TCRdb's copy carries only in-frame clones and drops some. This sample has over 150,000 clones, with about 68% found just once. Sequencing was done on a sample of PBMCs. These receptor sequences come from a man aged 25-45 years in good health and CMV-seronegative.

This chain uses TRBV2 with TRBJ2-3; possible D gene TRBD2, 5 bases. V lost 4 bases and J lost 0, with 11 bases in between. This CDR3 region has 15 residues. Germline V lookup: CDR1 SNHLY, CDR2 FYNNEI. CDR3 DNA sequence: TGTGCCAGCAGTGGAAGCGGATTTAGCACAGATACGCAGTATTTT. Residues: CASSGSGFSTDTQYF.

This clone was recorded only once. The V call is TRBV2, the J call TRBJ2-7; maybe TRBD1 (6 bases). The CDR3 is made up of 14 amino acids. Per the germline V gene, CDR1 is SNHLY and CDR2 is FYNNEI. The V gene lost 5 bases and the J gene lost 2 bases, with 13 bases spanning the gap. CDR3 sequence reads: CASSNEQGAYEQYF. Written as DNA, the CDR3 is TGTGCCAGCAGTAATGAACAGGGCGCCTACGAGCAGTACTTC.

V usage is TRBV6-1 and J usage is TRBJ1-1; 10 positions match TRBD1. V was pared by 7 bases and J by 11 bases, with 10 bases of the junction left unmatched. CDR3 length equals 13 residues. The germline CDR1 and CDR2 sequences are MNHNS and SASEGT. CDR3: CASIQTGGATAFF. For the CDR3, the DNA is TGTGCCAGCATCCAGACAGGGGGCGCGACGGCTTTCTTT.

This rearrangement joins TRBV6-1 to TRBJ2-1, with 11 bases that match TRBD2. Germline-derived CDR1 and CDR2 are MNHNS and SASEGT. J lost 9 bases, V lost 3 bases, and 7 bases had no gene match. The CDR3 runs to 15 residues. The CDR3: CASSEASGGFSEQFF. In DNA form, the CDR3 reads TGTGCCAGCAGTGAGGCTAGCGGGGGGTTTAGTGAGCAGTTCTTC.

This clone was observed a single time. This chain connects TRBV11-2 to TRBJ2-7, with TRBD1 as a possible D gene (6 bases). The CDR3 loop spans 14 amino acids. Germline CDR1 is SGHAT and CDR2 is FQNNGV. V gave up 1 base and J gave up 10 bases, with 17 bases separating them. Written as DNA, the CDR3 is TGTGCCAGCAGCTTAGTGACAGGACAAGTGATACAGTACTTC. Translation gives CASSLVTGQVIQYF.

The rearrangement joins TRBV27 to TRBJ1-3, with D maybe TRBD1 (6 bases). The germline V gene has CDR1 MNHEY and CDR2 SMNVEV (reference sequence). V was shortened by 6 bases and J by 0 bases, with 15 bases between the two germline ends. The length of the CDR3 is 16 residues. Written as DNA, the CDR3 is TGTGCCAGCAGACACCCGGACAGTGTCTCTGGAAACACCATATATTTT. Translating gives CASRHPDSVSGNTIYF.

The chain combines TRBV27 with TRBJ2-7; 14 nucleotides line up with TRBD2. The CDR3 totals 15 residues. The V gene's germline CDR1 is MNHEY and CDR2 SMNVEV (reference sequence). The V and J ends lost 1 base and 6 bases, in that order; junction bases with no gene match: 2. CDR3 in DNA: TGTGCCAGCAGTTTATACGGACTAGCGGGGGGCGAGCAGTACTTC. Protein product: CASSLYGLAGGEQYF.

The rearrangement joins TRBV11-1 to TRBJ2-7, with 8 bases identical to TRBD1. Germline CDR1 and CDR2: SGHAT and FQDESV (reference sequence). The CDR3 spans 14 residues. After removal of 8 bases from V and 1 base from J, the junction contained 7 bases not matched to a gene. CDR3 residues: CASAQGAGSYEQYF. DNA of the CDR3: TGTGCCAGCGCTCAGGGGGCGGGGTCCTACGAGCAGTACTTC.

V usage is TRBV9 and J usage is TRBJ1-2; maybe TRBD1 (6 bases). Trimming pared 4 bases from V and 4 bases from J, leaving 11 bases between. The CDR3 covers 13 residues. Germline V gives CDR1 SGDLS, CDR2 YYNGEE. The CDR3 is CASSPRGAYGYTF. In DNA form, the CDR3 reads TGTGCCAGCAGCCCCCGGGGGGCCTATGGCTACACCTTC.

This rearrangement joins TRBV5-6 to TRBJ2-6, with 8 bases identical to TRBD1. The CDR3 has 17 amino acids. Germline CDR1 is SGHDT and CDR2 is YYEEEE. V dropped 4 bases and J dropped 0; count of bases not matched to a gene: 6. In nucleotides, the CDR3 is TGTGCCAGCAGCCAAGGGACAGGTGGCTCTGGGGCCAACGTCCTGACTTTC. This translates into CASSQGTGGSGANVLTF.

The rearrangement links TRBV9 to TRBJ2-3; maybe TRBD1 (6 bases). V lost 4 bases and J lost 0, with 15 bases in between. The length of the CDR3 is 16 residues. Germline V gene lookup returns CDR1 SGDLS and CDR2 YYNGEE. CDR3 DNA sequence: TGTGCCAGCAGCTTCCCCGGGACACATAGCACAGATACGCAGTATTTT. Protein product: CASSFPGTHSTDTQYF.

The chain recombines TRBV19 with TRBJ2-1, with 7 bases that match TRBD1. Trimming removed 5 bases from V and 8 bases from J; junction bases left unmatched: 9. CDR3 length: 14 residues. Germline assignment: CDR1 LNHDA and CDR2 SQIVND (reference sequence). For the CDR3, the DNA is TGTGCCAGTAGTCTTACAGGGGACGAGGATGAGCAGTTCTTC. Protein sequence: CASSLTGDEDEQFF.

V gene TRBV11-2 combines with J gene TRBJ2-7; 8 nucleotides align to TRBD1. Germline V gene data show CDR1 as SGHAT and CDR2 as FQNNGV. This CDR3 comprises 16 residues. Trimming at V came to 6 bases and at J to 3 bases, leaving 13 bases not matched to a gene. CDR3 in DNA: TGTGCCAGCAGTTCAATCACCGGGACAGGATTCTACGAGCAGTACTTC. Amino acid sequence: CASSSITGTGFYEQYF. Variable domain in full (rest from reference TRBV11-2 and TRBJ2-7): EAGVAQSPRYKIIEKRQSVAFWCNPISGHATLYWYQQILGQGPKLLIQFQNNGVVDDSQLPKDRFSAERLKGVDSTLKIQPAKLEDSAVYLCASSSITGTGFYEQYFGPGTRLTVT.